The T cell receptor beta chain under discussion was sequenced for a study of blood T cell repertoires in COVID-19. Study at large: PBMCs, B-cell-depleted T cells, or T cells were the source of the cDNA or gDNA that made up the material.

Data came from immunoSEQ multiplex PCR; TCRdb stores just in-frame clones and leaves some out. The table lists some 490,000 clones, over 75% of them singletons. The CDR3 has 14 residues. Germline trimming cut 4 bases from V and 6 bases from J; bases unmatched to any gene: 1. CDR1 is LGHDT and CDR2 is YNNKEL in the germline V gene (reference sequence). The chain recombines TRBV3-1 (or the pseudogene TRBV3-2) with TRBJ2-1; 12 bases line up with TRBD2. This TCR derives from a human donor in a cohort sampled during active COVID-19. Sequencing was done on a sample of peripheral blood. In nucleotides, the CDR3 is TGTGCCAGCAGCCGGACTAGCGGGATCAATGAGCAGTTCTTC. This translates into CASSRTSGINEQFF.